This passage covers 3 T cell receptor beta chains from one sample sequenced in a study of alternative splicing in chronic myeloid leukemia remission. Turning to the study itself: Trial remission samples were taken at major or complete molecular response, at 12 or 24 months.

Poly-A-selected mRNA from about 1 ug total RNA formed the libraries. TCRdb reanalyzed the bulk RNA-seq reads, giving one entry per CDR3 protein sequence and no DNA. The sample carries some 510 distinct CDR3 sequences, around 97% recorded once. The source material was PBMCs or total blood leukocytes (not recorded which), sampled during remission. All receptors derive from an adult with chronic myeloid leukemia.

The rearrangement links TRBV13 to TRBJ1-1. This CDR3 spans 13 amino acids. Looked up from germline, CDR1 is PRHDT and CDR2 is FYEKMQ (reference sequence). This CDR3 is CASSLGRHTEAFF. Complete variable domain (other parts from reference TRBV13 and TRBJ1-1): AAGVIQSPRHLIKEKRETATLKCYPIPRHDTVYWYQQGPGQDPQFLISFYEKMQSDKGSIPDRFSAQQFSDYHSELNMSSLELGDSALYFCASSLGRHTEAFFGQGTRLTVV.

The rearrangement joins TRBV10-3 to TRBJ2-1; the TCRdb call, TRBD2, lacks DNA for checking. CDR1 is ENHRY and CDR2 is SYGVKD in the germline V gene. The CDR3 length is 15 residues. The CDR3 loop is CAISEGTATYNEQFF.

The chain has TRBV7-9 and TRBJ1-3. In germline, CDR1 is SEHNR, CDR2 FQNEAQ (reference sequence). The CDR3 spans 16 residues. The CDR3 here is CASSPRTIKIGNTIYF.